This passage covers 20 T cell receptor beta chains from one sample sequenced in a study of identical twins' blood T cells. TCRdb processed the 5' RACE reads anew with MiXCR; each CDR3 protein has one entry. This sample has 300,000 to 450,000 distinct CDR3 sequences, with 25% to 35% found just once. The sequenced sample consisted of PBMCs. These receptors were collected from a woman aged 18-49 years in good health.

This clonotype appeared a few times. This chain links TRBV7-2 with TRBJ1-4; tentatively, D is TRBD1 (5 bases). The CDR3 length is 16 residues. Trimming stripped 5 bases from V and 7 bases from J, with 20 bases between. Per germline, CDR1 SGHTA and CDR2 FQGNSA. CDR3 protein: CASSQRTTVWAEKLFF. The CDR3 nucleotides are TGTGCCAGCAGCCAACGAACGACAGTCTGGGCTGAAAAACTGTTTTTT.

The rearrangement uses TRBV29-1 and TRBJ2-1, with D maybe TRBD2 (5 bases). In germline, CDR1 is SQVTM, CDR2 ANQGSEA. Trimming took 8 bases from V and 2 from J, leaving 22 bases between them. This CDR3 comprises 16 residues. CDR3 nucleotides: TGCAGCCCCGGCGGACCTCTAGCTCCTCCCTACAATGAGCAGTTCTTC. Its translation: CSPGGPLAPPYNEQFF.

In this sample, this clonotype turned up a few times. The chain recombines TRBV7-2 with TRBJ1-2; the D is unclear. This CDR3 is built from 15 residues. Germline CDR1 is SGHTA and CDR2 is FQGNSA. Trimming stripped 4 bases from V and 8 bases from J, with 20 bases between. The CDR3 coding sequence is TGTGCCAGCAGCTCTCGCATATCTTTCACGGAAGGCTACACCTTC. Its protein is CASSSRISFTEGYTF. The variable domain in full, with the rest retrieved from reference TRBV7-2 and TRBJ1-2, is GAGVSQSPSNKVTEKGKDVELRCDPISGHTALYWYRQSLGQGLEFLIYFQGNSAPDKSGLPSDRFSAERTGGSVSTLTIQRTQQEDSAVYLCASSSRISFTEGYTFGSGTRLTVV.

This clonotype was detected a few times. The chain is built from TRBV2 and TRBJ2-1; the D is unclear. V lost 5 bases and J lost 0, with 14 bases in between. Looked up from germline, CDR1 is SNHLY and CDR2 is FYNNEI. The CDR3 loop spans 16 amino acids. The CDR3 region has the DNA TGTGCCAGCAGTAACCCCAGGTTTAGCTCCTACAATGAGCAGTTCTTC. Translating gives CASSNPRFSSYNEQFF.

In its sample, this clonotype was seen many times. This chain joins TRBV28 and TRBJ1-5; D perhaps matches TRBD1 (6 bases). The CDR3 consists of 13 residues. Germline V gene lookup returns CDR1 MDHEN and CDR2 SYDVKM. Trimming took 6 bases from V and 7 from J, leaving 13 bases between them. The CDR3 loop reads CASRSGVWQPQHF. As DNA, the CDR3 is TGTGCCAGCAGATCAGGGGTTTGGCAGCCCCAGCATTTT.

The chain has TRBV12-3 or TRBV12-4 and TRBJ2-1; the D gene is possibly TRBD1 (6 bases). This CDR3 region has 14 residues. With 4 bases removed from V and 2 bases from J, the gap between germline ends came to 9 bases. The CDR3 sequence: CASSWDITYNEQFF. In nucleotides, the CDR3 is TGTGCCAGCAGTTGGGACATAACCTACAATGAGCAGTTCTTC.

This clonotype was observed a handful of times. The chain links TRBV5-1 to TRBJ2-3; 7 nucleotides line up with TRBD1. Germline CDR1 reads SGHRS; CDR2 reads YFSETQ. The V segment lost 8 bases and the J segment 2 bases; nucleotides outside the gene matches: 11. CDR3 size: 15 residues. CDR3 sequence reads: CASAVTGDHTDTQYF. CDR3 nucleotides: TGCGCCAGTGCCGTTACAGGGGACCACACAGATACGCAGTATTTT.

The chain joins TRBV29-1 to TRBJ1-1; D call uncertain. Germline V gene data show CDR1 as SQVTM and CDR2 as ANQGSEA. V shed 4 bases and J shed 5 bases, with 11 bases lying between them. The CDR3 length is 12 residues. For the CDR3, the DNA is TGCAGCGTTGGAATTGGCGAGACTGAAGCTTTCTTT. This encodes CSVGIGETEAFF.

The chain joins TRBV6-5 to TRBJ1-1; no firm D call. This CDR3 has 13 amino acids. V shed 6 bases and J shed 3 bases, with 11 bases lying between them. Germline CDR1 and CDR2: MNHEY and SVGAGI. The CDR3 DNA reads as TGTGCCAGCAGAAAAGGTCTGTACACTGAAGCTTTCTTT. Its protein is CASRKGLYTEAFF.

The rearrangement uses TRBV12-3 or TRBV12-4 and TRBJ1-1, with a tentative D call TRBD1 (5 bases). V lost 3 bases, J lost 1 base, and 9 bases lay in between. There are 14 residues in the CDR3. CDR3: CASSFGRANTEAFF. In DNA form, the CDR3 reads TGTGCCAGCAGTTTTGGCAGGGCGAACACTGAAGCTTTCTTT.

This clonotype appeared many times. CDR3 coding DNA: TGCAGTGCTCAGACCGGCGGGGGCCCGAATAGCAATCAGCCCCAGCATTTT. Its protein product is CSAQTGGGPNSNQPQHF. V is TRBV20-1 and J is TRBJ1-5; D might be TRBD1 (6 bases). This CDR3 has 17 residues. Germline CDR1 and CDR2: DFQATT and SNEGSKA (reference sequence). V lost 5 bases, J lost 0 bases, and 20 bases lay in between.

This clonotype was observed a handful of times. The CDR3 nucleotides are TGTGCCAGCATGGGACAGGGACGTTTCGGTCAGCCCCAGCATTTT. Its translation is CASMGQGRFGQPQHF. The chain couples TRBV6-6 to TRBJ1-5; 9 bases are shared with TRBD1. CDR3 size: 15 residues. Germline CDR1 MNHNY, CDR2 SVGAGI (reference sequence). V trimming: 7 bases; J trimming: 6 bases; junction bases outside the gene matches: 10.

V gene TRBV21-1 combines with J gene TRBJ1-1; the D call of TRBD1 is as the table states it, not checked on the DNA. TRBV21-1 is a listed pseudogene. The CDR3 is 14 residues long. CDR3 nucleotides: TGTGCCAGCAGCAAAAACAGGGCATACACTGAAGCTTTCTTT. Protein product: CASSKNRAYTEAFF.

This clonotype was picked up a small number of times. The J gene is TRBJ1-1, the V gene TRBV20-1; tentative D call: TRBD1 (5 bases). This CDR3 is 14 amino acids long. V lost 6 bases and J lost 6, with 20 bases in between. In germline, CDR1 is DFQATT, CDR2 SNEGSKA (reference sequence). CDR3 sequence: CSARNRGGTPEAFF. As DNA, the CDR3 is TGCAGTGCCCGCAACCGCGGGGGGACCCCTGAAGCTTTCTTT.

This clonotype was seen more than once but under ten times. This chain links TRBV19 with TRBJ1-5; no clear D. The CDR3 has 13 amino acids. Trimming shortened V by 3 bases and J by 7 bases, and 10 bases separated the two germline ends. Germline CDR1 is LNHDA and CDR2 is SQIVND (reference sequence). The CDR3 nucleotides read TGTGCCAGTAGTATCTCCAACCGGCAGCCCCAGCATTTT. It specifies CASSISNRQPQHF.

V and J are TRBV20-1 and TRBJ1-4; possibly TRBD1 for D (5 bases). Trimming stripped 6 bases from V and 12 bases from J, with 14 bases between. Germline CDR1 DFQATT, CDR2 SNEGSKA (reference sequence). CDR3 length: 11 residues. As DNA, the CDR3 is TGCAGTGCCACTGGGACCAACCAACTGTTTTTT. Protein product: CSATGTNQLFF.

This clonotype has a handful of counts. The CDR3 region is CASSRGAPTDTQYF. The CDR3 coding sequence is TGTGCCAGCAGCCGAGGAGCTCCTACAGATACGCAGTATTTT. V usage is TRBV28 and J usage is TRBJ2-3; D remains unclear. Germline CDR1 and CDR2: MDHEN and SYDVKM. The V end was cut by 6 bases, the J end by 3 bases, with 13 bases between. CDR3 length: 14 amino acids.

The rearrangement links TRBV7-2 to TRBJ2-1; D is unclear. CDR3 length equals 14 residues. V shed 5 bases and J shed 3 bases, with 11 bases lying between them. The germline CDR1 and CDR2 sequences are SGHTA and FQGNSA. Here the CDR3 DNA reads TGTGCCAGCAGCGCCCTTATTATCTACAATGAGCAGTTCTTC. This sequence encodes CASSALIIYNEQFF.

The V gene is TRBV9, the J gene TRBJ2-2; D not certain. This CDR3 has 14 amino acids. Germline V gives CDR1 SGDLS, CDR2 YYNGEE. V was clipped by 0 bases and J by 1 base, with 4 bases between them. The CDR3 DNA reads as TGTGCCAGCAGCGTAGTTGAGAACACCGGGGAGCTGTTTTTT. The encoded protein is CASSVVENTGELFF. The whole variable domain, filled in from reference TRBV9 and TRBJ2-2, reads DSGVTQTPKHLITATGQRVTLRCSPRSGDLSVYWYQQSLDQGLQFLIQYYNGEERAKGNILERFSAQQFPDLHSELNLSSLELGDSALYFCASSVVENTGELFFGEGSRLTVL.

The CDR3 is CASRAGGNNEQFF. The CDR3 DNA reads as TGTGCCAGCAGAGCGGGAGGTAACAATGAGCAGTTCTTC. The V and J genes are TRBV2 and TRBJ2-1; TRBD2 aligns across 9 bases. Germline loops: CDR1 SNHLY, CDR2 FYNNEI. With V trimmed by 6 bases and J by 5 bases, 2 bases remained unmatched. The CDR3 is 13 amino acids.